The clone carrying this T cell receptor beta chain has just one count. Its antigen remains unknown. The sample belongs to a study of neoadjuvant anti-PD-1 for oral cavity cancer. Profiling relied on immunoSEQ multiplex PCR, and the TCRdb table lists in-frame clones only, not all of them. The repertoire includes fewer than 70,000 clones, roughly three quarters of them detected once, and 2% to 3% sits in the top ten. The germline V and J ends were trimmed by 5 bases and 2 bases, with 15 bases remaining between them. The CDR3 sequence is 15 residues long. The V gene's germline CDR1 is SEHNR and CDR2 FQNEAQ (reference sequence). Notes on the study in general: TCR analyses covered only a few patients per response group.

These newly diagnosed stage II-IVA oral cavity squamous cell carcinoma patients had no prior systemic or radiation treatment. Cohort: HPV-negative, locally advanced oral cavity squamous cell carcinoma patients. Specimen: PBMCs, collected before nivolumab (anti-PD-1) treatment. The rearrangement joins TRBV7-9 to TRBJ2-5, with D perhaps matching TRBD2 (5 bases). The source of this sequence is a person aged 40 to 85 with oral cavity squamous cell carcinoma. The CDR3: CASSPDGRGQETQYF. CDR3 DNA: TGTGCCAGCAGCCCTGACGGGCGAGGGCAAGAGACCCAGTACTTC.